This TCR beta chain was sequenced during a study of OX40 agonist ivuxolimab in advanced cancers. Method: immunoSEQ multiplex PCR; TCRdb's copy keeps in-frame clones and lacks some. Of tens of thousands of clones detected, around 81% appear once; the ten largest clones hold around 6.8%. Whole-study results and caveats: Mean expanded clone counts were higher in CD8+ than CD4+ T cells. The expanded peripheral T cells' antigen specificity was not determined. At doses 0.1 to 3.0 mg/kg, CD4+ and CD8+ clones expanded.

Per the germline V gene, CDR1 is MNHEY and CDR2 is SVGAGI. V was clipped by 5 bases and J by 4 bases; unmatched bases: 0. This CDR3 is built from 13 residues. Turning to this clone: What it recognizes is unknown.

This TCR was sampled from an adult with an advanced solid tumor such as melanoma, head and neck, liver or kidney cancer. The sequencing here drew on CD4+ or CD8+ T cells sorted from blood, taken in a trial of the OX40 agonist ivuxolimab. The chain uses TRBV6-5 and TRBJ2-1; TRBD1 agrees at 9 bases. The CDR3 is CASSGTGYNEQFF. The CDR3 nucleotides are TGTGCCAGCAGTGGGACAGGGTACAATGAGCAGTTCTTC.